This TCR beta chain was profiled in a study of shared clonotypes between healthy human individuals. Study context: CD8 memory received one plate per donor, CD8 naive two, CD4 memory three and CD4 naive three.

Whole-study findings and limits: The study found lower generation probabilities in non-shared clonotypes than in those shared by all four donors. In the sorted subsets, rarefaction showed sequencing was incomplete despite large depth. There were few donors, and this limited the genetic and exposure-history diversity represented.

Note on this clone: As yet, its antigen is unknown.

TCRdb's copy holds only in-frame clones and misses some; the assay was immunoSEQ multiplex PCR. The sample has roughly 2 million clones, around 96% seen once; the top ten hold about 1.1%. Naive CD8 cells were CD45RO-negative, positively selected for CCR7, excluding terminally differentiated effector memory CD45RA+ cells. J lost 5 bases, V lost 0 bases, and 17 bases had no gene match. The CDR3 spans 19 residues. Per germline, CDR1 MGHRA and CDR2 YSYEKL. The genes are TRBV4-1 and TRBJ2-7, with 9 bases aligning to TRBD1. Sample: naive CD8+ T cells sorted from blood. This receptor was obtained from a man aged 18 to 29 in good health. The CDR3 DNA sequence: TGCGCCAGCAGCCAAGAGTTGTCAGTGGGACAGGGCATCCCCGACGAGCAGTACTTC. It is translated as CASSQELSVGQGIPDEQYF.